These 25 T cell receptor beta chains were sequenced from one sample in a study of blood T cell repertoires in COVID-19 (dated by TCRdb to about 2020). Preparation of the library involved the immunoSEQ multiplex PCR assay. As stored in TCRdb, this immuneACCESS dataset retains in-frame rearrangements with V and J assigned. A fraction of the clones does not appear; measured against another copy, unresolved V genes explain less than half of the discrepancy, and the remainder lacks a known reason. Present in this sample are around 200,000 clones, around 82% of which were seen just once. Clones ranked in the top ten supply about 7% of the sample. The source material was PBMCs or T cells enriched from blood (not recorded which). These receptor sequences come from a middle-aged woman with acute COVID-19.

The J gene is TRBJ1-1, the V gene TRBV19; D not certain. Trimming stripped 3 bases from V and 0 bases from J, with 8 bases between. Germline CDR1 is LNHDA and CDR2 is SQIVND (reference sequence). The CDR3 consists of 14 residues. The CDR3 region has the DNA TGTGCCAGTAGTATCGAGGGAATGAACACTGAAGCTTTCTTT. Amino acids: CASSIEGMNTEAFF.

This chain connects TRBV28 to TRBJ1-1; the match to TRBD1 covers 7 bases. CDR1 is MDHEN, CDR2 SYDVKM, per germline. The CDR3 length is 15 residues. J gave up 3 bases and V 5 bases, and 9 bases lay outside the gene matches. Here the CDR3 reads CASSPSTGSDTEAFF. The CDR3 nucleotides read TGTGCCAGCAGTCCTTCGACAGGGTCGGACACTGAAGCTTTCTTT. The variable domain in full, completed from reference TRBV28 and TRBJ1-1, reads DVKVTQSSRYLVKRTGEKVFLECVQDMDHENMFWYRQDPGLGLRLIYFSYDVKMKEKGDIPEGYSVSREKKERFSLILESASTNQTSMYLCASSPSTGSDTEAFFGQGTRLTVV.

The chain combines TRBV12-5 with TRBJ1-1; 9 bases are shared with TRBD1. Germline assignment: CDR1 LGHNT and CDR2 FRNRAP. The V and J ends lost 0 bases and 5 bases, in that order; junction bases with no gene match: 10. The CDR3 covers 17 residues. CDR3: CASGLVLGGDRVTEAFF. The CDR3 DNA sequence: TGTGCTAGTGGTTTGGTACTGGGGGGGGACAGGGTGACTGAAGCTTTCTTT.

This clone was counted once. Here the CDR3 DNA reads TGTGCCAGCAGTCCGGTCGCCTATAATTCACCCCTCCACTTT. Protein sequence: CASSPVAYNSPLHF. V is TRBV2 and J is TRBJ1-6; no reliable D call. From germline, CDR1 is SNHLY and CDR2 FYNNEI. CDR3 length: 14 amino acids. The V end was cut by 5 bases, the J end by 2 bases, with 7 bases between.

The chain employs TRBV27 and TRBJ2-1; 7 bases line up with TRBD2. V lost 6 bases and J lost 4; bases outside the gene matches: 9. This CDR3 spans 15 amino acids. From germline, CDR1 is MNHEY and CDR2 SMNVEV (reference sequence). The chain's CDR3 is CASRSLAAQYNEQFF. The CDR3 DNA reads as TGTGCCAGCAGATCTCTAGCGGCACAATACAATGAGCAGTTCTTC.

As DNA, the CDR3 is TGTGCCAGCTCACCGAGACTAGCGGGGTACTCCTACGAGCAGTACTTC. Its translation: CASSPRLAGYSYEQYF. The rearrangement joins TRBV18 to TRBJ2-7, with TRBD2 identical over 11 bases. After removal of 3 bases from V and 0 bases from J, the junction contained 4 bases not matched to a gene. The germline V gene has CDR1 KGHSH and CDR2 LQKENI. The CDR3 sequence is 16 residues long.

CDR3 bases: TGCGCCAGCAGCTTGCCCCCGGGACTAGCCTTCTACAATGAGCAGTTCTTC. Its translation: CASSLPPGLAFYNEQFF. This chain joins TRBV5-1 and TRBJ2-1; 9 bases map to TRBD2. The CDR3 sequence is 17 residues long. V was clipped by 1 base and J by 3 bases; unmatched bases: 8. The germline CDR1 and CDR2 sequences are SGHRS and YFSETQ.

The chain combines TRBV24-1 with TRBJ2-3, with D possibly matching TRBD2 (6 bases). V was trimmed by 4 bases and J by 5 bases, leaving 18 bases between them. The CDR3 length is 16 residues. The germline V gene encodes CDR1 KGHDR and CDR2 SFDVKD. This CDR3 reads CATSDPRRRGRDTQYF. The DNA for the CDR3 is TGTGCCACCAGTGACCCCAGGCGGAGGGGAAGAGATACGCAGTATTTT.

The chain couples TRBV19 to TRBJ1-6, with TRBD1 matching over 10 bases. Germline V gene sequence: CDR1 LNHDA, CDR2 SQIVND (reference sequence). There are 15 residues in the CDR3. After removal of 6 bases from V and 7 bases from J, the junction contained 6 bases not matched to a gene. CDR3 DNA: TGTGCCAGTAGGCCGGGACAGGGGACAAATTCACCCCTCCACTTT. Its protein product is CASRPGQGTNSPLHF.

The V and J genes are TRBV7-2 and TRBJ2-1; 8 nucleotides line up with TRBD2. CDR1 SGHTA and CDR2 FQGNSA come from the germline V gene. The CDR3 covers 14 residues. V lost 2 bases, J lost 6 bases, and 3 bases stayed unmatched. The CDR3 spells CASSLTGGPNEQFF. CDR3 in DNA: TGTGCCAGCAGCTTAACGGGAGGGCCCAATGAGCAGTTCTTC.

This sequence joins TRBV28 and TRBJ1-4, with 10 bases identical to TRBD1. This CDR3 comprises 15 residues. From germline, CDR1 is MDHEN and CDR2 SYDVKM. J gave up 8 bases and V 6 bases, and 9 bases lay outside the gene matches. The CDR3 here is CASRVPGTGVEKLFF. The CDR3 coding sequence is TGTGCCAGCAGAGTCCCCGGGACAGGGGTCGAAAAACTGTTTTTT.

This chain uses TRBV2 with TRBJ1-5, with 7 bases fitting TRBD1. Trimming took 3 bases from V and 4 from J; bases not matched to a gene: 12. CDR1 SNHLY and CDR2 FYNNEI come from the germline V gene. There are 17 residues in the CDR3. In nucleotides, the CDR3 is TGTGCCAGCAGTGAGAACCCCTTCACAGGGGAAAATCAGCCCCAGCATTTT. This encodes CASSENPFTGENQPQHF.

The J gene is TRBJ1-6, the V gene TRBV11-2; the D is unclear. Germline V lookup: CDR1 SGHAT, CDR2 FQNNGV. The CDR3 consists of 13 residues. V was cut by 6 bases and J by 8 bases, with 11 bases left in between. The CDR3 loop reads CASSGDFYSPLHF. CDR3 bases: TGTGCCAGCAGTGGAGATTTTTATTCACCCCTCCACTTT.

In DNA form, the CDR3 reads TGTGCCAGCAGGAGGCCGGGACAGGCTCCCCGCGAGCAGTACTTC. This codes for CASRRPGQAPREQYF. The chain joins TRBV5-4 to TRBJ2-7; 8 bases map to TRBD1. CDR1 and CDR2 (germline): SGHNT, YYREEE (reference sequence). CDR3 length equals 15 residues. V shed 5 bases and J 6 bases; nucleotides not matched to a gene: 13.

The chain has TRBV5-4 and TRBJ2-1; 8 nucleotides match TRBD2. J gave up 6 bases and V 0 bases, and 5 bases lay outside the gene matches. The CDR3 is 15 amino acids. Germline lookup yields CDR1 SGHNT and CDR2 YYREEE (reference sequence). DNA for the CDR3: TGTGCCAGCAGCTTGGTAGCGGGATTGAGCAATGAGCAGTTCTTC. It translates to CASSLVAGLSNEQFF. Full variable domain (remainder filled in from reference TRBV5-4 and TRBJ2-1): ETGVTQSPTHLIKTRGQQVTLRCSSQSGHNTVSWYQQALGQGPQFIFQYYREEENGRGNFPPRFSGLQFPNYSSELNVNALELDDSALYLCASSLVAGLSNEQFFGPGTRLTVL.

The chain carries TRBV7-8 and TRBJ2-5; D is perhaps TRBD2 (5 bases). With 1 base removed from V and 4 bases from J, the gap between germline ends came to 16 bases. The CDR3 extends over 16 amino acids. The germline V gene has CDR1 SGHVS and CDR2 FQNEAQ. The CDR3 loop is CASSLDRGSAGETQYF. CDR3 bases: TGTGCCAGCAGCTTAGATCGGGGATCGGCAGGAGAGACCCAGTACTTC.

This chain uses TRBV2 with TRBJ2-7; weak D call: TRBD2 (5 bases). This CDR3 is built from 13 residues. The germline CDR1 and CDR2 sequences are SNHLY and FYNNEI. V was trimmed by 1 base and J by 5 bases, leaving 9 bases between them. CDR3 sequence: CASSEDTRDEQYF. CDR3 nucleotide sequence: TGTGCCAGCAGTGAAGATACTAGGGACGAGCAGTACTTC.

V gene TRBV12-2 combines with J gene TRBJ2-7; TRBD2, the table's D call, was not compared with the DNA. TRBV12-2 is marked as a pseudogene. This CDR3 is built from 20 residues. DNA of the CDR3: TGTGCAAGTCGCTTAGCTCCCATTGTAAATCGGAGTTTTAAATCCTACGAGCAGTACTTC. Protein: CASRLAPIVNRSFKSYEQYF.

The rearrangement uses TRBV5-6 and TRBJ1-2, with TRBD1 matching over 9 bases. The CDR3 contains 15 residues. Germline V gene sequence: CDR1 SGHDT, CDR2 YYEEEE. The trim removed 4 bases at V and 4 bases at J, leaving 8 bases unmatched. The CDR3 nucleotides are TGTGCCAGCAGCCCAACAGGGGGCTTAGGCTATGGCTACACCTTC. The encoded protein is CASSPTGGLGYGYTF.

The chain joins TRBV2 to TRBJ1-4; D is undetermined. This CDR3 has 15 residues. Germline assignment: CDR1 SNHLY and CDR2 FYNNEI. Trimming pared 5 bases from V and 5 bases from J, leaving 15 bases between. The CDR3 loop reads CASSTRRGGNEKLFF. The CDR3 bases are TGTGCCAGCAGTACGCGGCGGGGAGGGAATGAAAAACTGTTTTTT.

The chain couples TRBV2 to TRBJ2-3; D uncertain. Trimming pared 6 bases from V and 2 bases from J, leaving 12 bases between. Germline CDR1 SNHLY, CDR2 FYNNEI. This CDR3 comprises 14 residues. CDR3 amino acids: CASRPTLYTDTQYF. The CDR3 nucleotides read TGTGCCAGCAGGCCTACCTTATACACAGATACGCAGTATTTT.

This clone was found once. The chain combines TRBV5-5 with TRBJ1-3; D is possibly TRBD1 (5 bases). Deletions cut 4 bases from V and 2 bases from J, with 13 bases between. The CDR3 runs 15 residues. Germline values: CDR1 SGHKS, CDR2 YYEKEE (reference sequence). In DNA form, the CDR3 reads TGTGCCAGCAGCCGGGGGGACTCCACTGGAAACACCATATATTTT. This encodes CASSRGDSTGNTIYF.

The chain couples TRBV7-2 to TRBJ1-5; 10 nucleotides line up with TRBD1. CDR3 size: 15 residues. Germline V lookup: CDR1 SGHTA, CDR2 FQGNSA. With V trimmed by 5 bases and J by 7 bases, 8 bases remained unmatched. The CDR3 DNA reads TGTGCCAGCAGCACCCGACAGGGGGCAAACCAGCCCCAGCATTTT. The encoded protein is CASSTRQGANQPQHF.

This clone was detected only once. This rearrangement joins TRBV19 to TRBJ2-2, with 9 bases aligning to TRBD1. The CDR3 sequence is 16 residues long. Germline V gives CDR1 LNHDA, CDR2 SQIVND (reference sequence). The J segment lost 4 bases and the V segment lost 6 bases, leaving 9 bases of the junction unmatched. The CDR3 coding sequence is TGTGCCAGTAGATCACAGGGGGCGGTATTCACCGGGGAGCTGTTTTTT. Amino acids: CASRSQGAVFTGELFF.

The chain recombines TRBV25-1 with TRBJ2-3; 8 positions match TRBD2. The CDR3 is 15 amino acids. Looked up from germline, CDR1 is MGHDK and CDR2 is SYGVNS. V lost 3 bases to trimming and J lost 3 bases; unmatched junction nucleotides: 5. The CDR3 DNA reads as TGTGCCAGCAGTGATTTTACTAGCGGAACAGATACGCAGTATTTT. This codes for CASSDFTSGTDTQYF.